This T cell receptor beta chain was recorded in a study of blood T cell repertoires in COVID-19. Turning to the study itself: Sites across the United States, Italy and Spain contributed samples from acute and convalescent COVID-19. The analysed material was cDNA or gDNA that came from T cells, B-cell-depleted T cells, or PBMCs.

V lost 4 bases to trimming and J lost 2 bases, with 14 bases between them. CDR1 is SGDLS, CDR2 YYNGEE, per germline. The CDR3 runs 15 residues. In the original workflow: Nucleated cell number was recorded as an estimate derived from reference gene primer amplification. The assay was immunoSEQ multiplex PCR, and TCRdb's table has in-frame clones only and misses some. The V and J calls and clone size were taken over from that table, and D and trimming were inferred from the DNA. The sample shows fewer than 120,000 clones, approximately 67% of them seen only once. This sequence was found in a woman in her fifties or sixties with acute or convalescent COVID-19. Material: peripheral blood. This chain links TRBV9 with TRBJ2-3; a possible D gene is TRBD2 (5 bases). CDR3 amino acids: CASSPYGLTTDTQYF. The CDR3 region has the DNA TGTGCCAGCAGCCCCTATGGACTTACCACAGATACGCAGTATTTT.